The 27 T cell receptor beta chains given below trace back to one sample, sequenced in a study of T cells expressing NK-cell markers. TCRdb reanalyzed the 5' RACE reads and collapses them to one entry per CDR3 protein, without DNA. The sample table includes a few hundred thousand distinct CDR3 sequences. Material for sequencing was blood T cells: a sorted CD56 or NKG2C T cell subset, CD4+ or CD8+ T cells, or bulk PBMC T cells (not recorded which). These receptors were collected from a man aged 18-70 years in good health.

The chain's CDR3 is CASSVSRAGANVLTF. The rearrangement uses TRBV2 and TRBJ2-6. Germline-derived CDR1 and CDR2 are SNHLY and FYNNEI. The CDR3 is 15 residues long.

The chain joins TRBV7-2 to TRBJ1-6; the D call from TCRdb, TRBD1, cannot be confirmed without DNA. CDR3 size: 16 residues. Germline V gene sequence: CDR1 SGHTA, CDR2 FQGNSA. The CDR3: CASSLGVRDRGSPLHF.

The rearrangement joins TRBV19 to TRBJ2-7; TCRdb's D call of TRBD1 is untestable without DNA. The CDR3 runs 16 residues. Germline CDR1 reads LNHDA; CDR2 reads SQIVND (reference sequence). CDR3 in amino acids: CASSTREQIRTYEQYF.

This CDR3 is CASGYRGLWQETQYF. This chain joins TRBV7-2 and TRBJ2-5; there is no DNA to check the TCRdb D call of TRBD1. The CDR3 spans 15 residues. Germline CDR1 SGHTA, CDR2 FQGNSA. The full variable domain, its missing parts supplied by reference TRBV7-2 and TRBJ2-5, is GAGVSQSPSNKVTEKGKDVELRCDPISGHTALYWYRQSLGQGLEFLIYFQGNSAPDKSGLPSDRFSAERTGGSVSTLTIQRTQQEDSAVYLCASGYRGLWQETQYFGPGTRLLVL.

The rearrangement uses TRBV28 and TRBJ1-1. The CDR3 is 14 amino acids. CDR1 is MDHEN and CDR2 is SYDVKM in the germline V gene. The CDR3 loop reads CASNHPGRGAEAFF.

The rearrangement joins TRBV18 to TRBJ2-5; the D gene TCRdb calls, TRBD2, cannot be checked with no DNA. The CDR3 is 15 residues long. Per the germline V gene, CDR1 is KGHSH and CDR2 is LQKENI. CDR3 region: CASTGGLAARETQYF.

The chain uses TRBV6-5 and TRBJ2-4; TCRdb gives TRBD2 as the D gene, but with no DNA this cannot be confirmed. This CDR3 contains 15 residues. Germline CDR1 is MNHEY and CDR2 is SVGAGI. CDR3 protein: CASSSSGKNKNIQYF.

The chain employs TRBV7-3 and TRBJ2-7. The germline CDR1 and CDR2 sequences are SGHTA and FQGTGA. This CDR3 has 15 residues. This CDR3 is CASSLQSGTSYEQYF.

The chain is built from TRBV7-9 and TRBJ2-5; TCRdb selects TRBD1, and the lack of DNA leaves this call unchecked. The germline V gene encodes CDR1 SEHNR and CDR2 FQNEAQ (reference sequence). This CDR3 comprises 13 residues. CDR3 region: CASSVDSQETQYF.

J is TRBJ2-2 and V is TRBV6-7; TCRdb designates TRBD1, a call that cannot be tested without DNA. TRBV6-7 is an ORF for which the function is uncertain. The CDR3 runs to 16 residues. CDR3 loop: CASPRRQGRGTGELFF.

The rearrangement links TRBV5-6 to TRBJ2-6; TCRdb gives TRBD1 as the D gene, but with no DNA this cannot be confirmed. The germline CDR1 and CDR2 sequences are SGHDT and YYEEEE. This CDR3 contains 18 residues. CDR3 residues: CASSFLAGEYSGANVLTF.

The V and J genes are TRBV28 and TRBJ1-1; TCRdb reports TRBD1, a call that lacks DNA to check it against. CDR3 size: 15 residues. The germline V gene has CDR1 MDHEN and CDR2 SYDVKM. The CDR3 loop is CASSSTGQPNTEAFF.

The J gene is TRBJ1-6, the V gene TRBV4-2; the TCRdb D gene call, TRBD1, has no DNA to confirm it. The germline gives CDR1 LGHNA, CDR2 YNFKEQ. The length of the CDR3 is 15 residues. The CDR3 spells CASSLDSLDNSPLHF.

The chain's CDR3 is CASRSAGSSSYYGYTF. The rearrangement uses TRBV2 and TRBJ1-2. The CDR3 is 16 residues long. CDR1 is SNHLY, CDR2 FYNNEI, per germline. Supplemented by reference TRBV2 and TRBJ1-2, the full variable domain reads EPEVTQTPSHQVTQMGQEVILRCVPISNHLYFYWYRQILGQKVEFLVSFYNNEISEKSEIFDDQFSVERPDGSNFTLKIRSTKLEDSAMYFCASRSAGSSSYYGYTFGSGTRLTVV.

J is TRBJ2-1 and V is TRBV5-6; TCRdb indicates TRBD1, and absent DNA this call remains unverified. CDR3 length: 14 amino acids. Per the germline V gene, CDR1 is SGHDT and CDR2 is YYEEEE. CDR3 in amino acids: CASSLRESYNEQFF.

This sequence joins TRBV5-8 and TRBJ1-1. Germline-derived CDR1 and CDR2 are SGHTS and YDEGEE. CDR3 length: 14 amino acids. CDR3 sequence: CASSYLQPNTEAFF.

The chain employs TRBV12-3 or TRBV12-4 and TRBJ2-7; as DNA is missing, the TRBD1 call by TCRdb cannot be tested. The CDR3 spans 16 residues. This CDR3 is CASSSVSQGLKREQYF.

This chain connects TRBV6-5 to TRBJ1-2. The CDR3 loop spans 13 amino acids. Germline V gives CDR1 MNHEY, CDR2 SVGAGI. This chain's CDR3 is CASSYRDGRGYTF.

The chain is built from TRBV5-4 and TRBJ1-6; TCRdb's assignment of TRBD1 cannot be checked, as there is no DNA. The CDR3 runs to 14 residues. Germline CDR1 is SGHNT and CDR2 is YYREEE (reference sequence). The chain's CDR3 is CASSDRGVYSPLHF.

The V and J genes are TRBV27 and TRBJ1-6; TCRdb's D gene call, TRBD1, goes unchecked for lack of DNA. The CDR3 runs 15 residues. Germline CDR1 and CDR2: MNHEY and SMNVEV (reference sequence). The CDR3: CATTSGQTNNSPLHF.

The chain combines TRBV24-1 with TRBJ2-5; TCRdb designates TRBD1, a call that cannot be tested without DNA. This CDR3 is built from 15 residues. From germline, CDR1 is KGHDR and CDR2 SFDVKD. The CDR3 is CATSDSRNRKETQYF.

This chain links TRBV21-1 with TRBJ2-7; the D call of TRBD1 rests on TCRdb alone, since no DNA is present to check it. TRBV21-1 is described as a pseudogene. There are 17 residues in the CDR3. CDR3 loop: CASSKVLQRGYLGEQYF.

The chain has TRBV5-1 and TRBJ2-7; TCRdb's D gene call, TRBD2, goes unchecked for lack of DNA. There are 16 residues in the CDR3. The germline V gene has CDR1 SGHRS and CDR2 YFSETQ. The CDR3 reads CASRPGTSGTAPEQYF. Supplemented by reference TRBV5-1 and TRBJ2-7, the full variable domain reads KAGVTQTPRYLIKTRGQQVTLSCSPISGHRSVSWYQQTPGQGLQFLFEYFSETQRNKGNFPGRFSGRQFSNSRSEMNVSTLELGDSALYLCASRPGTSGTAPEQYFGPGTRLTVT.

The chain combines TRBV3-1 with TRBJ1-5; the D call of TRBD1 rests on TCRdb alone, since no DNA is present to check it. Germline values: CDR1 LGHDT, CDR2 YNNKEL (reference sequence). This CDR3 spans 14 amino acids. This CDR3 is CASSRRGGNQPQHF.

The V call is TRBV6-1, the J call TRBJ1-4; the TRBD1 assignment by TCRdb is unverifiable without DNA. Germline values: CDR1 MNHNS, CDR2 SASEGT. The length of the CDR3 is 14 residues. The CDR3 protein is CASSPEAGGEKLFF.

J is TRBJ2-5 and V is TRBV24-1; the D call from TCRdb, TRBD1, cannot be confirmed without DNA. The CDR3 loop spans 14 amino acids. The germline V gene encodes CDR1 KGHDR and CDR2 SFDVKD. CDR3 region: CATSDAGVGETQYF.

V usage is TRBV5-5 and J usage is TRBJ2-1; TCRdb's D call, TRBD1, is unchecked because there is no DNA. This CDR3 has 14 residues. The germline gives CDR1 SGHKS, CDR2 YYEKEE (reference sequence). CDR3: CASVRGSSYNEQFF.